This entry lists 3 T cell receptor beta chains sequenced from one sample in a study of regulatory T cells in long-lasting Graves disease. Time point specified: persistent/refractory GD, antithyroid drugs over 5 years with positive TRAb. RNA from PBMCs was the source of the TCR library. CDR3-region Arm-PCR and iRepertoire HTBI primers produced the TCR beta libraries. TCRdb reprocessed the multiplex PCR reads with MiXCR, giving one entry per CDR3 protein. The sample holds 650,000 to 700,000 distinct CDR3 sequences, roughly 30% seen once. The sample here was peripheral blood mononuclear cells (PBMCs), taken when the disease was refractory, from a patient treated with antithyroid drugs. The source is a female donor with Graves disease.

The V and J genes are TRBV19 and TRBJ1-5, with 7 bases matching TRBD1. This CDR3 has 15 residues. V trimming: 4 bases; J trimming: 4 bases; junction bases outside the gene matches: 7. Germline CDR1 is LNHDA and CDR2 is SQIVND (reference sequence). The CDR3 bases are TGTGCCAGTAGTACCCCGGGACAGCGAAATCAGCCCCAGCATTTT. It codes for CASSTPGQRNQPQHF.

This clonotype showed up many times. This chain joins TRBV12-3 or TRBV12-4 and TRBJ1-3; D is undetermined. Trimming left V 5 bases short and J 5 bases short, with 10 bases between. This CDR3 has 13 residues. CDR3 sequence (DNA): TGTGCCAGCAGTGGTGGACGGAGAAACACCATATATTTT. Translation gives CASSGGRRNTIYF.

V and J are TRBV19 and TRBJ2-7; 7 nucleotides line up with TRBD1. V dropped 5 bases and J dropped 5; count of bases not matched to a gene: 12. This CDR3 is built from 15 residues. Germline V lookup: CDR1 LNHDA, CDR2 SQIVND (reference sequence). The CDR3 DNA sequence: TGTGCCAGTAGTGAGGACAGGCAGCGCAACGACGAGCAGTACTTC. Residues: CASSEDRQRNDEQYF.